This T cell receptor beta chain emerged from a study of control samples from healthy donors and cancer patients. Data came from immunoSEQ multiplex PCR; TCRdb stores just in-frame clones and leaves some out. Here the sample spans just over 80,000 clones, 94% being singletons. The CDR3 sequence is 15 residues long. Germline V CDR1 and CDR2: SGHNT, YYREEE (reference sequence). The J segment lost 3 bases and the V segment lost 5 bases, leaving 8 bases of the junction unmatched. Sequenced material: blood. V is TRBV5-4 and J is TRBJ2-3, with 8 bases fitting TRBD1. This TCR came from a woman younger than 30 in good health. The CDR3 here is CASRLDRGLTDTQYF. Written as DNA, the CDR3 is TGTGCCAGCAGGTTAGACAGGGGTTTAACAGATACGCAGTATTTT.